These T cell receptor beta chains were read from a single sample in a study of cytomegalovirus exposure and HLA in healthy donors. TCRdb's table, derived via immunoSEQ multiplex PCR, lists solely in-frame clones and lacks some. Of roughly 280,000 clones listed, roughly 70% are singletons. The sample comprised PBMCs. The source of these receptors is a female donor in good health and CMV-seronegative. CDR3s include the opening cysteine and the closing phenylalanine or tryptophan. Fields, in order: V gene, clone size, D gene, J gene, CDR3 protein, CDR3 DNA. The D gene is left open where the match is weak. Some rows have no size entry. The others give once, few or many, or a class for an expanded clone.

TRBV28	NA	TRBD2	TRBJ2-1	CASSFYSQLANNEQFF	TGTGCCAGCAGTTTTTATTCGCAACTAGCGAACAATGAGCAGTTCTTC
TRBV27	NA	NA	TRBJ1-5	CASSWGGEVDQPQHF	TGTGCCAGCTCCTGGGGGGGGGAGGTAGATCAGCCCCAGCATTTT
TRBV10-3	NA	TRBD1	TRBJ2-5	CAIRPGQGRRETQYF	TGTGCCATCAGACCGGGACAGGGGCGACGGGAGACCCAGTACTTC
TRBV7-2	NA	TRBD2	TRBJ2-1	CASSLAPSGGRYEQFF	TGTGCCAGCAGCTTAGCCCCTAGCGGGGGTAGGTATGAGCAGTTCTTC
TRBV11-3	NA	NA	TRBJ2-5	CASSLGGRSETQYF	TGTGCCAGCAGCTTAGGAGGGAGGTCAGAGACCCAGTACTTC
TRBV19	few	NA	TRBJ2-3	CASSRVGGTDTQYF	TGTGCCAGTAGTAGGGTGGGCGGCACAGATACGCAGTATTTT
TRBV2	few	NA	TRBJ2-7	CASREGPHEQYF	TGTGCCAGCAGGGAGGGCCCGCACGAGCAGTACTTC
TRBV10-3	NA	NA	TRBJ2-6	CAISASGKSGANVLTF	TGTGCCATCAGCGCTTCAGGGAAATCTGGGGCCAACGTCCTGACTTTC
TRBV6-1	NA	TRBD2	TRBJ2-1	CASSELSGGPYNEQFF	TGTGCCAGCAGTGAACTTAGCGGGGGGCCTTACAATGAGCAGTTCTTC
TRBV4-1	NA	NA	TRBJ2-7	CASSQTQDLYYEQYF	TGCGCCAGCAGCCAAACCCAGGATCTCTACTACGAGCAGTACTTC
TRBV15	NA	TRBD2	TRBJ2-1	CATSRVRTSGNHEQFF	TGTGCCACCAGCAGAGTACGGACTAGCGGGAATCATGAGCAGTTCTTC
TRBV5-5	once	NA	TRBJ1-2	CASSLEPAGGYTF	TGTGCCAGCAGCTTGGAGCCCGCGGGGGGCTACACCTTC
TRBV25-1	once	TRBD2	TRBJ2-5	CASSEGGAGEETQYF	TGTGCCAGCAGTGAAGGCGGGGCGGGAGAAGAGACCCAGTACTTC
TRBV5-1	NA	TRBD1	TRBJ1-2	CASSLAAGGNYGYTF	TGCGCCAGCAGCTTGGCCGCAGGGGGAAACTATGGCTACACCTTC
TRBV4-2	NA	NA	TRBJ1-1	CASRQGTEAFF	TGTGCCAGCAGACAGGGCACTGAAGCTTTCTTT
TRBV11-3	NA	NA	TRBJ1-1	CASSLVRGTEAFF	TGTGCCAGCAGCTTAGTAAGGGGTACTGAAGCTTTCTTT
TRBV5-1	NA	NA	TRBJ2-3	CASSLVYGTPRADTQYF	TGCGCCAGCAGCTTGGTCTACGGGACACCTCGGGCAGATACGCAGTATTTT
TRBV4-1	few	NA	TRBJ2-7	CASSQANFNAYEQYF	TGCGCCAGCAGCCAAGCGAACTTCAATGCATACGAGCAGTACTTC
TRBV28	NA	NA	TRBJ1-1	CASSLRVPWTEAFF	TGTGCCAGCAGTTTGCGGGTTCCTTGGACTGAAGCTTTCTTT
TRBV29-1	NA	TRBD2	TRBJ2-5	CSVDMASGTLETQYF	TGCAGCGTTGACATGGCTAGCGGGACTTTAGAGACCCAGTACTTC
TRBV27	few	TRBD1	TRBJ1-6	CASRSWGQQGSPLHF	TGTGCCAGCAGGAGCTGGGGACAGCAGGGTTCACCCCTCCACTTT
TRBV11-3	few	TRBD2	TRBJ2-2	CASSPTGGANTGELFF	TGTGCCAGCAGCCCCACCGGGGGGGCGAACACCGGGGAGCTGTTTTTT
TRBV2	NA	NA	TRBJ2-4	CASSEIVNIQYF	TGTGCCAGCAGTGAAATAGTGAACATTCAGTACTTC
TRBV27	NA	TRBD2	TRBJ2-5	CASSLGGGLAGKETQYF	TGTGCCAGCAGTTTAGGGGGAGGGCTAGCGGGTAAAGAGACCCAGTACTTC
TRBV4-1	NA	NA	TRBJ2-7	CASSHIRGDEQYF	TGCGCCAGCAGCCATATCAGGGGGGACGAGCAGTACTTC
TRBV7-9	NA	NA	TRBJ2-3	CASSLAGSKDTQYF	TGTGCCAGCAGCTTGGCAGGGTCCAAGGATACGCAGTATTTT
TRBV5-1	NA	NA	TRBJ1-4	CASCPGDWGRITNEKLFF	TGCGCCAGCTGCCCGGGGGACTGGGGGAGGATTACTAATGAAAAACTGTTTTTT
TRBV28	NA	NA	TRBJ2-7	CASSLGGSVYEQYF	TGTGCCAGCAGTTTAGGAGGGAGCGTCTACGAGCAGTACTTC
TRBV6-5	NA	NA	TRBJ2-7	CASSSPRGEQYF	TGTGCCAGCAGTTCCCCCCGGGGGGAGCAGTACTTC
TRBV14	once	TRBD2	TRBJ2-1	CASSLKGLAGPLSYNEQFF	TGTGCCAGCAGCCTAAAAGGACTAGCGGGACCTCTTTCCTACAATGAGCAGTTCTTC
TRBV27	once	NA	TRBJ1-1	CASSSGTYSEAFF	TGTGCCAGCAGTTCCGGGACTTACAGCGAAGCTTTCTTT
TRBV29-1	NA	TRBD2	TRBJ2-3	CSLSGREGTDTQYF	TGCAGTCTTAGCGGGAGGGAGGGCACAGATACGCAGTATTTT
TRBV7-9	NA	NA	TRBJ2-3	CASSLLGRIPGDTQYF	TGTGCCAGCAGCTTACTAGGGCGCATACCAGGGGATACGCAGTATTTT
TRBV30	NA	NA	TRBJ1-1	CAWSDSWGGNTEAFF	TGTGCCTGGAGTGACTCATGGGGGGGGAACACTGAAGCTTTCTTT
TRBV4-1	NA	NA	TRBJ2-3	CASSQEVTGTLTDTQYF	TGCGCCAGCAGCCAAGAGGTCACCGGGACTCTCACAGATACGCAGTATTTT
TRBV23-1	few	TRBD1	TRBJ1-5	CASSHATRARGRKVVNQPQHF	TGCGCCAGCAGTCACGCAACCAGGGCCAGGGGGCGTAAAGTGGTAAATCAGCCCCAGCATTTT
TRBV11-3	NA	TRBD2	TRBJ2-1	CASSPAGTSAYNEQFF	TGTGCCAGCAGCCCCGCCGGGACTAGCGCGTACAATGAGCAGTTCTTC
TRBV7-8	NA	NA	TRBJ1-3	CASSSIGNTIYF	TGTGCCAGCAGTTCAATTGGAAACACCATATATTTT
TRBV6-1	NA	NA	TRBJ2-3	CASSLGQQNTQYF	TGTGCCAGCAGCCTTGGACAGCAAAATACGCAGTATTTT